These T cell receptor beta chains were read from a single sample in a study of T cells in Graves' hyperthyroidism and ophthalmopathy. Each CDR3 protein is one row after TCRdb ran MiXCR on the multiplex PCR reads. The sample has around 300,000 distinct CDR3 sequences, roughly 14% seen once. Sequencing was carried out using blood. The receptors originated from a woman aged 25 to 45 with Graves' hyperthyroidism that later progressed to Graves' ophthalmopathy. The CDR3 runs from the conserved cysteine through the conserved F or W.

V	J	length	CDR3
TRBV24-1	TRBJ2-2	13	CATSPGSPGELFF
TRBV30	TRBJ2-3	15	CAWNLGGGSTDTQYF
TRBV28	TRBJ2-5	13	CASSRPVQETQYF
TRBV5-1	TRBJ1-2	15	CASSFAAPGDYGYTF
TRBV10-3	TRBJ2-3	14	CAIRPSGSADTQYF
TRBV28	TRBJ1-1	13	CASSYHRGYEAFF
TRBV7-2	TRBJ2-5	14	CASSLGLVQETQYF
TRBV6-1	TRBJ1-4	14	CASSEGGRVMELFF
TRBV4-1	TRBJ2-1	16	CASSQTPGQLTMGQFF
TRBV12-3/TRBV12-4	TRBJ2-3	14	CASSSRQGTDTQYF
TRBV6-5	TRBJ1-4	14	CASSNGRSNEKLFF
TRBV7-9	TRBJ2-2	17	CASVLLAGGSVTGELFF
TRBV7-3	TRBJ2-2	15	CASSEGGGNTGELFF